These 30 T cell receptor beta chains came from one sample sequenced in a study of CD8 T cells in Susac syndrome. cDNA came from about 0.46 to 1 ug RNA primed by random hexamers. TCRdb recomputed calls from the immunoSEQ multiplex PCR reads with MiXCR, one row per CDR3 protein. The sample holds 250,000 to 300,000 distinct CDR3 sequences; around nine tenths are singletons and the top ten take 0.18%. The sequenced sample consisted of CD8+ T cells from PBMCs. The receptors derive from a human donor with multiple sclerosis.

CDR3 nucleotide sequence: TGTGCCAGCAGCCACCCCTCGAGAGCGGGCGACCAAGAGACCCAGTACTTC. It codes for CASSHPSRAGDQETQYF. The chain carries TRBV4-2 and TRBJ2-5; possible D gene TRBD2, 6 bases. The length of the CDR3 is 17 residues. Germline lookup yields CDR1 LGHNA and CDR2 YNFKEQ. The V end lost 3 bases, the J end lost 0 bases, and 17 bases lay between the germline ends.

The gene calls are TRBV7-6 and TRBJ1-1; weak D call: TRBD1 (6 bases). The CDR3 contains 14 residues. The V gene's germline CDR1 is SGHVS and CDR2 FNYEAQ. V lost 7 bases to trimming and J lost 6 bases, with 18 bases between them. As DNA, the CDR3 is TGTGCCAGCACCCCGGGGTCAGGGGAGTCTGAAGCTTTCTTT. It yields the protein CASTPGSGESEAFF. The complete variable domain, with remaining parts taken from reference TRBV7-6 and TRBJ1-1, reads GAGVSQSPRYKVTKRGQDVALRCDPISGHVSLYWYRQALGQGPEFLTYFNYEAQQDKSGLPNDRFSAERPEGSISTLTIQRTEQRDSAMYRCASTPGSGESEAFFGQGTRLTVV.

The chain links TRBV4-3 to TRBJ2-1; 12 nucleotides align to TRBD2. V was clipped by 0 bases and J by 4 bases; unmatched bases: 4. The V gene's germline CDR1 is LGHNA and CDR2 YSLEER. This CDR3 contains 17 residues. The DNA of the CDR3 is TGCGCCAGCAGCCAAGACCTGACTAGCGGGAGTTACAATGAGCAGTTCTTC. Its protein is CASSQDLTSGSYNEQFF.

The chain recombines TRBV6-2 or TRBV6-3 with TRBJ2-1, with 7 bases fitting TRBD2. The CDR3 extends over 14 amino acids. Germline-derived CDR1 and CDR2 are MNHEY and SVGEGT. The J segment lost 4 bases and the V segment lost 5 bases, leaving 5 bases of the junction unmatched. CDR3 nucleotide sequence: TGTGCCAGCAGTAAGGCGGGGGATTACAATGAGCAGTTCTTC. It encodes CASSKAGDYNEQFF.

The chain links TRBV9 to TRBJ2-7; 8 bases agree with TRBD1. Germline values: CDR1 SGDLS, CDR2 YYNGEE. V lost 3 bases, J lost 0 bases, and 5 bases stayed unmatched. CDR3 size: 15 residues. CDR3 bases: TGTGCCAGCAGCGGACGACAGGGGAGCTCCTACGAGCAGTACTTC. Its translation is CASSGRQGSSYEQYF. Looking up the rest from reference TRBV9 and TRBJ2-7 gives the full variable domain: DSGVTQTPKHLITATGQRVTLRCSPRSGDLSVYWYQQSLDQGLQFLIQYYNGEERAKGNILERFSAQQFPDLHSELNLSSLELGDSALYFCASSGRQGSSYEQYFGPGTRLTVT.

The J gene is TRBJ1-2, the V gene TRBV7-9, with TRBD1 matching over 7 bases. The CDR3 sequence is 14 residues long. Germline values: CDR1 SEHNR, CDR2 FQNEAQ (reference sequence). V lost 6 bases and J lost 4; bases outside the gene matches: 8. For the CDR3, the DNA is TGTGCCAGCAGTCTCCCCGGGACAGTCTATGGCTACACCTTC. This sequence encodes CASSLPGTVYGYTF.

Of note for this clonotype: Germline is not matched at one junction end, which may reflect a read error. This sequence joins TRBV6-4 and TRBJ2-3, with TRBD2 matching 9 bases. This CDR3 is 15 amino acids long. In germline, CDR1 is MRHNA, CDR2 SNTAGT. The CDR3 region is CTSSDSAGGTDTQYF. DNA of the CDR3: TGTACCAGCAGTGACTCCGCGGGGGGGACAGATACGCAGTATTTT.

This chain connects TRBV11-2 to TRBJ2-2; D gene ambiguous. Trimming stripped 4 bases from V and 0 bases from J, with 15 bases between. Germline V CDR1 and CDR2: SGHAT, FQNNGV. This CDR3 has 17 residues. The chain's CDR3 is CASSSIFGPANTGELFF. The DNA for the CDR3 is TGTGCCAGCAGCTCCATTTTCGGCCCCGCGAACACCGGGGAGCTGTTTTTT.

This chain uses TRBV20-1 with TRBJ2-3; D is unresolved. This CDR3 has 13 amino acids. The germline V and J ends were trimmed by 4 bases and 6 bases, with 14 bases remaining between them. The germline CDR1 and CDR2 sequences are DFQATT and SNEGSKA (reference sequence). The DNA of the CDR3 is TGCAGTGCTACTGAGGCACATATGGATACGCAGTATTTT. It specifies CSATEAHMDTQYF.

The rearrangement joins TRBV6-2 or TRBV6-3 to TRBJ2-7; the D gene is possibly TRBD1 (6 bases). This CDR3 spans 13 amino acids. CDR1 is MNHEY and CDR2 is SVGEGT in the germline V gene. Trimming shortened V by 2 bases and J by 3 bases, and 8 bases separated the two germline ends. CDR3 protein: CASSYGQIYEQYF. The DNA for the CDR3 is TGTGCCAGCAGTTACGGACAGATCTACGAGCAGTACTTC.

The rearrangement joins TRBV7-3 to TRBJ1-2; possible D gene TRBD1, 5 bases. The CDR3 consists of 15 residues. The germline CDR1 and CDR2 sequences are SGHTA and FQGTGA. The V end lost 2 bases, the J end lost 0 bases, and 10 bases lay between the germline ends. The CDR3 DNA reads TGTGCCAGCAGCTTAGCCGGGACCCCTAACTATGGCTACACCTTC. Its protein is CASSLAGTPNYGYTF.

The table lists this clonotype with a count of one. The chain joins TRBV7-9 to TRBJ2-1, with D possibly called TRBD1 or TRBD2 (5 bases each). The CDR3 totals 16 residues. In germline, CDR1 is SEHNR, CDR2 FQNEAQ (reference sequence). Trimming stripped 5 bases from V and 8 bases from J, with 22 bases between. CDR3 region: CASSPGPLRIIDEQFF. CDR3 nucleotides: TGTGCCAGCAGCCCGGGACCGCTACGTATAATAGATGAGCAGTTCTTC.

The V and J genes are TRBV11-1 and TRBJ1-2, with D maybe TRBD1 (6 bases). Per germline, CDR1 SGHAT and CDR2 FQDESV (reference sequence). The CDR3 has 13 amino acids. Trimming removed 5 bases at V and 4 bases at J, with 11 bases between. CDR3 protein: CASSHTGPYGYTF. CDR3 DNA: TGTGCCAGCAGCCATACAGGGCCCTATGGCTACACCTTC.

This chain connects TRBV29-1 to TRBJ2-1; D perhaps matches TRBD2 (6 bases). This CDR3 is 16 amino acids long. V shed 1 base and J shed 0 bases, with 13 bases lying between them. The germline CDR1 and CDR2 sequences are SQVTM and ANQGSEA. The chain's CDR3 is CSVEGRTTTSYNEQFF. The CDR3 bases are TGCAGCGTTGAAGGACGGACTACCACCTCCTACAATGAGCAGTTCTTC.

This clonotype was picked up one time. The chain employs TRBV7-9 and TRBJ1-5; D gene ambiguous. The V gene lost 4 bases and the J gene lost 3 bases, with 7 bases spanning the gap. This CDR3 has 13 residues. CDR1 is SEHNR and CDR2 is FQNEAQ in the germline V gene (reference sequence). This CDR3 reads CASSWGHNQPQHF. Written as DNA, the CDR3 is TGTGCCAGCAGCTGGGGTCACAATCAGCCCCAGCATTTT.

This clonotype was seen a handful of times. The chain employs TRBV11-2 and TRBJ1-2, with 10 bases matching TRBD1. V trimming: 5 bases; J trimming: 5 bases; junction bases outside the gene matches: 8. The CDR3 extends over 15 amino acids. Germline loops: CDR1 SGHAT, CDR2 FQNNGV. The CDR3 sequence: CASSPPGQGTYGYTF. CDR3 DNA: TGTGCCAGCAGCCCTCCGGGACAGGGGACATATGGCTACACCTTC. The full variable domain, its missing parts supplied by reference TRBV11-2 and TRBJ1-2, is EAGVAQSPRYKIIEKRQSVAFWCNPISGHATLYWYQQILGQGPKLLIQFQNNGVVDDSQLPKDRFSAERLKGVDSTLKIQPAKLEDSAVYLCASSPPGQGTYGYTFGSGTRLTVV.

The gene calls are TRBV5-6 and TRBJ2-1; TRBD1 matches 9 bases. The V gene's germline CDR1 is SGHDT and CDR2 YYEEEE. The CDR3 is made up of 15 amino acids. V shed 3 bases, J shed 8 bases, and the junction held 9 bases outside the gene matches. CDR3 sequence: CASSSRQGDRHEQFF. CDR3 sequence (DNA): TGTGCCAGCAGCTCTAGACAGGGGGACCGACATGAGCAGTTCTTC.

The chain couples TRBV12-3 or TRBV12-4 to TRBJ1-2; 8 nucleotides align to TRBD1. The junction had 4 bases not matched to a gene; V was cut back by 6 bases and J by 7 bases. CDR3 size: 12 residues. CDR3 nucleotide sequence: TGTGCCAGCAGCCCAGGGGGCTTTGGCTACACCTTC. Residues: CASSPGGFGYTF.

The chain employs TRBV3-1 and TRBJ2-3; a possible D gene is TRBD2 (6 bases). CDR3 length equals 17 residues. Germline loops: CDR1 LGHDT, CDR2 YNNKEL (reference sequence). V was shortened by 4 bases and J by 2 bases, with 19 bases between the two germline ends. CDR3 in amino acids: CASSLLENLAVTDTQYF. The CDR3, as DNA: TGTGCCAGCAGCCTTCTAGAAAACTTAGCGGTCACAGATACGCAGTATTTT.

The CDR3 DNA reads TGTGCCAGCATTCCGGGACTAGCGGGAGGGTACGTCACAGATACGCAGTATTTT. Its translation is CASIPGLAGGYVTDTQYF. The chain links TRBV28 to TRBJ2-3, with 16 bases identical to TRBD2. With 7 bases clipped from V and 2 bases from J, the junction kept 9 bases outside the gene matches. The CDR3 covers 18 residues. Per the germline V gene, CDR1 is MDHEN and CDR2 is SYDVKM.

The V and J genes are TRBV9 and TRBJ2-2, with D hard to call. Trimming shortened V by 4 bases and J by 1 base, and 11 bases separated the two germline ends. Looked up from germline, CDR1 is SGDLS and CDR2 is YYNGEE. This CDR3 comprises 15 residues. This CDR3 reads CASSPRVGNTGELFF. CDR3 nucleotide sequence: TGTGCCAGCAGCCCCCGGGTGGGGAACACCGGGGAGCTGTTTTTT.

DNA of the CDR3: TGTGCCAGCAGCCAATATAGCTACGAGCAGTACTTC. Translated: CASSQYSYEQYF. The chain joins TRBV14 to TRBJ2-7, with D hard to call. The ends were cut back, 2 bases at V and 3 bases at J, with 5 bases in the middle. The CDR3 totals 12 residues. CDR1 and CDR2 from the germline V gene are SGHDN and FVKESK.

The chain couples TRBV6-2 or TRBV6-3 to TRBJ1-1, with D perhaps matching TRBD1 (6 bases). V was cut by 5 bases and J by 4 bases, with 14 bases left in between. The germline CDR1 and CDR2 sequences are MNHEY and SVGEGT. CDR3 length equals 14 residues. The CDR3 nucleotides are TGTGCCAGCAGTCAGACAGGTGGTGTCACTGAAGCTTTCTTT. The encoded protein is CASSQTGGVTEAFF.

The CDR3 protein is CASSLGAEGFDGKLFF. The CDR3 DNA follows: TGTGCCAGCAGCTTAGGGGCAGAGGGGTTTGATGGAAAACTGTTTTTT. The V call is TRBV7-2, the J call TRBJ1-4; D is perhaps TRBD1 (5 bases). The CDR3 is 16 residues long. The germline V gene encodes CDR1 SGHTA and CDR2 FQGNSA. The germline V and J ends were trimmed by 1 base and 10 bases, with 19 bases remaining between them.

This sequence joins TRBV6-2 or TRBV6-3 and TRBJ2-7; 7 bases fit TRBD1. The germline CDR1 and CDR2 sequences are MNHEY and SVGEGT. The CDR3 has 14 amino acids. V shed 2 bases, J shed 2 bases, and the junction held 3 bases outside the gene matches. The chain's CDR3 is CASSYHTGAYEQYF. Written as DNA, the CDR3 is TGTGCCAGCAGTTACCATACAGGGGCCTACGAGCAGTACTTC.

This chain connects TRBV4-1 to TRBJ2-3; D unclear. CDR1 MGHRA and CDR2 YSYEKL come from the germline V gene. Trimming took off 1 base at V and 7 bases at J, with 12 bases between the two ends. The CDR3 sequence is 14 residues long. CDR3 bases: TGCGCCAGCAGCCAAGTTAAATTTGCAAATACGCAGTATTTT. Protein sequence: CASSQVKFANTQYF.

In its sample, this clonotype was seen once. The J gene is TRBJ2-6, the V gene TRBV28; no definite D call. This CDR3 region has 15 residues. Germline loops: CDR1 MDHEN, CDR2 SYDVKM. V lost 1 base, J lost 1 base, and 5 bases lay in between. CDR3 in DNA: TGTGCCAGCAGTTTATTTGGGTCTGGGGCCAACGTCCTGACTTTC. Translated, it gives CASSLFGSGANVLTF.

This sequence joins TRBV12-3 or TRBV12-4 and TRBJ1-2, with D unresolved. The CDR3 has 11 residues. Between the trimmed V and J ends, which lost 3 bases and 6 bases, there was a span of 5 bases. Here the CDR3 reads CASSFGDGYTF. CDR3 nucleotides: TGTGCCAGCAGTTTTGGGGATGGCTACACCTTC.

The rearrangement joins TRBV9 to TRBJ2-1; D not certain. Germline V lookup: CDR1 SGDLS, CDR2 YYNGEE. The CDR3 is 13 amino acids. V dropped 3 bases and J dropped 4 bases, with 8 bases sitting between them. As DNA, the CDR3 is TGTGCCAGCAGCGCCGACCGGTACAATGAGCAGTTCTTC. As protein: CASSADRYNEQFF.

The rearrangement links TRBV5-8 to TRBJ2-3; 11 nucleotides agree with TRBD1. Germline values: CDR1 SGHTS, CDR2 YDEGEE. Trimming at V came to 7 bases and at J to 2 bases, leaving 3 bases not matched to a gene. The CDR3 runs 14 residues. This CDR3 reads CASRDRGFTDTQYF. The CDR3 bases are TGTGCCAGCCGGGACAGGGGGTTCACAGATACGCAGTATTTT.